Below, 13 T cell receptor beta chains from the same sample are listed, as sequenced in a study of control samples from healthy donors and cancer patients. Clones were read by immunoSEQ multiplex PCR, and TCRdb kept only the in-frame ones, dropping some. The sample lists 170,000 or so clones; approximately 91% were seen once. The sample comprised blood. Receptors originate from a woman aged 40 to 50 in good health.

The chain recombines TRBV15 with TRBJ1-6, with D unresolved. CDR3 length: 13 amino acids. V dropped 5 bases and J dropped 7 bases, with 9 bases sitting between them. Germline V gene sequence: CDR1 LNHNV, CDR2 YYDKDF (reference sequence). CDR3 bases: TGTGCCACCAGCCCCATCTCGAATTCACCCCTCCACTTT. Protein: CATSPISNSPLHF.

With respect to this clone: At one boundary the junction diverges from the germline segment, which might be a read error. The CDR3 coding sequence is TGTGCCAGCAGCCAGAAGGGGGAGCGTTCTAGCGGGGTCTTC. Translation gives CASSQKGERSSGVF. The chain employs TRBV3-1 (or the pseudogene TRBV3-2) and TRBJ2-1; 9 bases line up with TRBD2. This CDR3 has 14 residues. CDR1 LGHDT and CDR2 YNNKEL come from the germline V gene (reference sequence).

This chain links TRBV2 with TRBJ2-5; 8 positions agree with TRBD2. The CDR3 spans 17 residues. Germline lookup yields CDR1 SNHLY and CDR2 FYNNEI. Trimming removed 8 bases from V and 4 bases from J; junction bases left unmatched: 18. The CDR3 region has the DNA TGTGCCAGCGAGGAGCCTCCGGGACTAGGTCGGTTAGAGACCCAGTACTTC. Its translation is CASEEPPGLGRLETQYF. The variable domain in full, completed from reference TRBV2 and TRBJ2-5, reads EPEVTQTPSHQVTQMGQEVILRCVPISNHLYFYWYRQILGQKVEFLVSFYNNEISEKSEIFDDQFSVERPDGSNFTLKIRSTKLEDSAMYFCASEEPPGLGRLETQYFGPGTRLLVL.

The chain carries TRBV11-3 and TRBJ2-3; a weak D match, TRBD2 (6 bases). Trimming removed 5 bases at V and 4 bases at J, with 16 bases between. The V gene's germline CDR1 is SGHNT and CDR2 YENEEA. CDR3 length equals 15 residues. The CDR3 loop reads CASSPGDFYADTQYF. DNA for the CDR3: TGTGCCAGCAGCCCCGGGGACTTTTACGCAGATACGCAGTATTTT.

This chain uses TRBV9 with TRBJ1-2, with D hard to call. Between the trimmed V and J ends, which lost 3 bases and 6 bases, there was a span of 9 bases. Germline-derived CDR1 and CDR2 are SGDLS and YYNGEE. This CDR3 is built from 12 residues. DNA for the CDR3: TGTGCCAGCAGCGCCAACACCGATGGCTACACCTTC. Translated: CASSANTDGYTF.

A note on this clone: The same CDR3 is also encoded by other DNA sequences in this sample. This sequence joins TRBV7-2 and TRBJ2-5; D remains ambiguous. Germline-derived CDR1 and CDR2 are SGHTA and FQGNSA. There are 15 residues in the CDR3. Trimming pared 1 base from V and 1 base from J, leaving 10 bases between. In nucleotides, the CDR3 is TGTGCCAGCAGCTTAGGATCCTCCCTCCAAGAGACCCAGTACTTC. It translates to CASSLGSSLQETQYF.

This clone turned up a few times. The V and J genes are TRBV5-4 and TRBJ2-3, with 9 nucleotides matching TRBD2. Germline values: CDR1 SGHNT, CDR2 YYREEE (reference sequence). This CDR3 is 18 amino acids long. With 1 base clipped from V and 0 bases from J, the junction kept 9 bases outside the gene matches. The CDR3: CASSLFFSGGTSTDTQYF. The CDR3 DNA reads as TGTGCCAGCAGCTTGTTTTTTAGCGGGGGCACTAGCACAGATACGCAGTATTTT.

This chain connects TRBV19 to TRBJ1-6; D is perhaps TRBD1 (5 bases). The V end was cut by 7 bases, the J end by 4 bases, with 17 bases between. The germline V gene encodes CDR1 LNHDA and CDR2 SQIVND (reference sequence). CDR3 length: 16 residues. CDR3 sequence (DNA): TGTGCCAGTAACAGCGGGGGAACGATTTATAATTCACCCCTCCACTTT. Amino acid sequence: CASNSGGTIYNSPLHF.

The chain uses TRBV2 and TRBJ2-1; 11 bases match TRBD2. This CDR3 is built from 15 residues. Trimming took 7 bases from V and 5 from J; bases not matched to a gene: 7. Germline assignment: CDR1 SNHLY and CDR2 FYNNEI. The CDR3, as DNA: TGTGCCAGCAACTCCACTAGCGGGGGTAACAATGAGCAGTTCTTC. This encodes CASNSTSGGNNEQFF.

This clone was seen just once. V and J are TRBV19 and TRBJ1-5; TRBD1 agrees at 8 bases. With V trimmed by 1 base and J by 1 base, 6 bases remained unmatched. The germline CDR1 and CDR2 sequences are LNHDA and SQIVND (reference sequence). The CDR3 spans 17 residues. CDR3 bases: TGTGCCAGTAGTATAGCAGGGGGCGCAGGGAGCAATCAGCCCCAGCATTTT. Translated, it gives CASSIAGGAGSNQPQHF.

DNA for the CDR3: TGTGCCAGCAGTTTAGACTCCTACGGGGCTTTCTTT. Its protein is CASSLDSYGAFF. The J gene is TRBJ1-1, the V gene TRBV12-3 or TRBV12-4, with D unresolved. The CDR3 runs 12 residues. V was cut by 1 base and J by 11 bases, with 11 bases left in between.

V is TRBV5-1 and J is TRBJ2-3; a weak D match, TRBD2 (5 bases). From germline, CDR1 is SGHRS and CDR2 YFSETQ. V gave up 3 bases and J gave up 6 bases, with 11 bases separating them. The CDR3 runs to 13 residues. In DNA form, the CDR3 reads TGCGCCAGCAGCTCCGGACTCGGGGATACGCAGTATTTT. Encoded protein: CASSSGLGDTQYF.

This rearrangement joins TRBV12-3 or TRBV12-4 to TRBJ1-2; no clear D. The CDR3 is 12 amino acids. The V end was cut by 8 bases, the J end by 7 bases, with 14 bases between. The CDR3 DNA reads as TGTGCCAGCGGTCTAGGGTTTGGTGGCTACACCTTC. This translates into CASGLGFGGYTF.